A single sample is the source of the 13 T cell receptor beta chains below, sequenced in a study of T cells in Graves' hyperthyroidism and ophthalmopathy (dated by TCRdb to between 2018 and 2021). Library creation used multiplex PCR. The reads were generated on an Illumina HiSeq 2000. The TCR beta CDR3 regions were amplified from RNA transcripts. For the first round of RT-PCR on the TCR CDR3, the HTBI primer set was used together with the Qiagen OneStep RT-PCR kit. Using fastp at Q25 and MiXCR, TCRdb reprocessed the public reads and kept productive beta chains. For every CDR3 protein sequence, its rows merge into one entry that carries the most common genes and DNA. The sample yields about 200,000 distinct CDR3 sequences; about a sixth were counted once. The ten largest make up roughly 49% of the sample. Sequenced sample: blood. These receptors all stem from a woman aged 50 to 65 with Graves' hyperthyroidism.

Ten or more counts support this clonotype. J is TRBJ1-2 and V is TRBV5-1; the D is unclear. CDR1 and CDR2 from the germline V gene are SGHRS and YFSETQ. This CDR3 comprises 13 residues. Trimming pared 7 bases from V and 5 bases from J, leaving 15 bases between. The CDR3 here is CASHEAASYGYTF. The CDR3 DNA is TGCGCCAGCCATGAGGCAGCCTCTTATGGCTACACCTTC.

Written as DNA, the CDR3 is TGTGCCTGGAGACGGGACAGGGCCTACGAGCAGTACTTC. Its protein product is CAWRRDRAYEQYF. The chain is built from TRBV30 and TRBJ2-7; 9 nucleotides line up with TRBD1. CDR3 length: 13 residues. Germline CDR1 and CDR2: GTSNPN and SVGIG (reference sequence). The trim removed 3 bases at V and 2 bases at J, leaving 2 bases unmatched.

This clonotype was seen only a few times. The chain uses TRBV28 and TRBJ2-2; 11 nucleotides line up with TRBD1. The CDR3 loop spans 18 amino acids. Trimming at V came to 5 bases and at J to 7 bases, leaving 15 bases not matched to a gene. Germline V gene data show CDR1 as MDHEN and CDR2 as SYDVKM. CDR3 region: CASSRLRTPGQGVGELFF. DNA for the CDR3: TGTGCCAGCAGTAGACTACGTACCCCGGGACAGGGGGTCGGGGAGCTGTTTTTT.

This clonotype was recorded a few times. The rearrangement uses TRBV3-1 and TRBJ1-2; no definite D call. CDR3 length: 14 residues. The V gene lost 4 bases and the J gene lost 2 bases, with 11 bases spanning the gap. Germline V gene sequence: CDR1 LGHDT, CDR2 YNNKEL (reference sequence). CDR3 sequence reads: CASSPTVENYGYTF. CDR3 sequence (DNA): TGTGCCAGCAGCCCCACCGTGGAGAACTATGGCTACACCTTC.

Turning to this clonotype: A read error may be the cause here, since a much bigger clone is one base away. The rearrangement uses TRBV6-1 and TRBJ2-7; D call uncertain. Trimming removed 4 bases at V and 4 bases at J, with 11 bases between. Germline lookup yields CDR1 MNHNS and CDR2 SASEGT. The CDR3 has 13 residues. CDR3 DNA: TGTGCCAGCAGTGCTGGCTTTATTTACGAGCAGTACTTC. The encoded protein is CASSAGFIYEQYF.

This clonotype was counted at least ten times. The chain links TRBV6-1 to TRBJ2-1, with 10 positions matching TRBD1. This CDR3 has 15 residues. Germline CDR1 reads MNHNS; CDR2 reads SASEGT. V lost 6 bases to trimming and J lost 5 bases; unmatched junction nucleotides: 7. The CDR3 loop reads CASSQGQGYNNEQFF. Here the CDR3 DNA reads TGTGCCAGCAGCCAGGGACAGGGGTACAACAATGAGCAGTTCTTC.

This clonotype showed up many times. The V and J genes are TRBV20-1 and TRBJ2-7, with 8 bases identical to TRBD2. V lost 6 bases to trimming and J lost 3 bases; unmatched junction nucleotides: 4. The CDR3 totals 12 residues. Germline-derived CDR1 and CDR2 are DFQATT and SNEGSKA (reference sequence). CDR3 in amino acids: CSAEGLGYEQYF. The CDR3 DNA reads TGCAGTGCCGAGGGACTAGGCTACGAGCAGTACTTC.

This rearrangement joins TRBV29-1 to TRBJ1-1; TRBD1 agrees at 8 bases. V lost 5 bases and J lost 6; bases outside the gene matches: 5. The CDR3 is 12 residues long. CDR1 SQVTM and CDR2 ANQGSEA come from the germline V gene. CDR3 loop: CSVQGAEAEAFF. In nucleotides, the CDR3 is TGCAGCGTTCAGGGGGCAGAGGCTGAAGCTTTCTTT.

The sample holds a few counts of this clonotype. The gene calls are TRBV9 and TRBJ1-5, with 10 positions matching TRBD1. The CDR3 sequence is 15 residues long. Germline CDR1 reads SGDLS; CDR2 reads YYNGEE. Germline trimming cut 0 bases from V and 8 bases from J; bases unmatched to any gene: 5. CDR3 sequence: CASSVGGQGREPQHF. In DNA, the CDR3 is TGTGCCAGCAGCGTAGGGGGACAGGGGAGGGAGCCCCAGCATTTT.

This clonotype was seen a handful of times. The chain recombines TRBV7-9 with TRBJ2-6; 10 bases align to TRBD1. This CDR3 contains 16 residues. Germline lookup yields CDR1 SEHNR and CDR2 FQNEAQ (reference sequence). V dropped 4 bases and J dropped 1; count of bases not matched to a gene: 1. The CDR3 sequence is CASSSGQGSGANVLTF. CDR3 DNA sequence: TGTGCCAGCAGCTCGGGACAGGGGTCTGGGGCCAACGTCCTGACTTTC.

This clonotype appeared many times. J is TRBJ2-6 and V is TRBV28; the match to TRBD1 covers 8 bases. The CDR3 spans 17 residues. Per the germline V gene, CDR1 is MDHEN and CDR2 is SYDVKM. V was clipped by 3 bases and J by 3 bases; unmatched bases: 7. CDR3 sequence: CASSFLQGDFGANVLTF. The CDR3 DNA sequence: TGTGCCAGCAGTTTTTTACAGGGGGATTTTGGGGCCAACGTCCTGACTTTC.

In this sample, this clonotype turned up many times. The chain joins TRBV28 to TRBJ2-5; weak D call: TRBD1 (5 bases). The CDR3 extends over 13 amino acids. Germline CDR1 MDHEN, CDR2 SYDVKM. The ends were cut back, 6 bases at V and 7 bases at J, with 15 bases in the middle. The CDR3 coding sequence is TGTGCCAGCAGCCTGGACCTTAGGGGGACCCAGTACTTC. Amino acids: CASSLDLRGTQYF.

This clonotype came up many times. The chain employs TRBV28 and TRBJ1-2, with D possibly matching TRBD1 (6 bases). CDR1 is MDHEN, CDR2 SYDVKM, per germline. The CDR3 is 14 amino acids. Deletions cut 3 bases from V and 5 bases from J, with 13 bases between. The CDR3 DNA follows: TGTGCCAGCAGTTTGGGGGGCTCGAGTTATGGCTACACCTTC. Its protein is CASSLGGSSYGYTF.